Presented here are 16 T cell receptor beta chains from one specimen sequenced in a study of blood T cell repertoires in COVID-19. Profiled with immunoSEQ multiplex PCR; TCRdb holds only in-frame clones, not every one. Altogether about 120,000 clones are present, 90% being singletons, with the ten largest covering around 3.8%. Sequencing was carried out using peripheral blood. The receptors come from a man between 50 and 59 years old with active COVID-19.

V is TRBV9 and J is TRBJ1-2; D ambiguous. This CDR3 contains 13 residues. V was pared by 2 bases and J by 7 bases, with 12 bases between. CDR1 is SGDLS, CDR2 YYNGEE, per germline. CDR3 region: CASSVWSGSGYTF. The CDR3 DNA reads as TGTGCCAGCAGCGTCTGGAGCGGCAGTGGCTACACCTTC.

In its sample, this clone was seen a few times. DNA for the CDR3: TGTGCCAGCAGACAAGCGAGCAATCAGCCCCAGCATTTT. This gives the protein CASRQASNQPQHF. This chain links TRBV6-5 with TRBJ1-5; D uncertain. V dropped 6 bases and J dropped 1 base, with 7 bases sitting between them. The germline gives CDR1 MNHEY, CDR2 SVGAGI. This CDR3 spans 13 amino acids.

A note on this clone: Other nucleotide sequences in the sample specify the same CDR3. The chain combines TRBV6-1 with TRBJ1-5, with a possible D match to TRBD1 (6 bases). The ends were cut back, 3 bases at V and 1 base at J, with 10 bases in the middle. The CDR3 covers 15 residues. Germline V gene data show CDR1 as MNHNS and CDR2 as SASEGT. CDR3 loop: CASSDNRASNQPQHF. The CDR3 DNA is TGTGCCAGCAGTGACAACAGGGCGAGCAATCAGCCCCAGCATTTT.

This CDR3 reads CASSPRTGSYGYTF. The CDR3 coding sequence is TGTGCCAGCAGTCCGCGGACAGGAAGCTATGGCTACACCTTC. The chain recombines TRBV27 with TRBJ1-2; TRBD1 matches 7 bases. Germline V lookup: CDR1 MNHEY, CDR2 SMNVEV (reference sequence). The trim removed 5 bases at V and 4 bases at J, leaving 7 bases unmatched. CDR3 length: 14 residues.

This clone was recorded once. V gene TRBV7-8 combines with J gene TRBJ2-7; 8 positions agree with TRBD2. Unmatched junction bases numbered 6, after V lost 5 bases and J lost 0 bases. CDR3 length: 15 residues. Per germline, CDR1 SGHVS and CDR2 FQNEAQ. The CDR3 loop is CASSPSGLSSYEQYV. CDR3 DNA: TGTGCCAGCAGCCCTAGCGGGCTAAGCTCCTACGAGCAGTACGTC.

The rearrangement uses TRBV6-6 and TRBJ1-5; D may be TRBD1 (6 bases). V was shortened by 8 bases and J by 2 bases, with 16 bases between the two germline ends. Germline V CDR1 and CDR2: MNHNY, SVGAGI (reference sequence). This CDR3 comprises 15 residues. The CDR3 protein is CASGQPTLGNQPQHF. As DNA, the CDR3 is TGTGCCAGCGGACAGCCGACTCTGGGCAATCAGCCCCAGCATTTT.

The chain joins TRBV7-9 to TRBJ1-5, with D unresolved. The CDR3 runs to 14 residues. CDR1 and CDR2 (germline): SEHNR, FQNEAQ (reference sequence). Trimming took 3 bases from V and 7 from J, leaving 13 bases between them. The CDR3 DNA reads TGTGCCAGCAGCTTCTCGGGGAGAGGGCAGCCCCAGCATTTT. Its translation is CASSFSGRGQPQHF.

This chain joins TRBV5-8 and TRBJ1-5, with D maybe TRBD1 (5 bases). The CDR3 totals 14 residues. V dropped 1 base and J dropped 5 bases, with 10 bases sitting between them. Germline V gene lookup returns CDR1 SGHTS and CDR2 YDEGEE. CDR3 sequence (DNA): TGTGCCAGCAGCTTGTTCAGGGTTGATCAGCCCCAGCATTTT. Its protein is CASSLFRVDQPQHF.

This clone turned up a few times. This CDR3 reads CASSLYGSSYNEQFF. The CDR3 DNA is TGTGCCAGCAGCTTATACGGGAGCTCCTACAATGAGCAGTTCTTC. The chain combines TRBV7-6 with TRBJ2-1; weak D call: TRBD2 (6 bases). There are 15 residues in the CDR3. Per the germline V gene, CDR1 is SGHVS and CDR2 is FNYEAQ. Between the trimmed V and J ends, which lost 2 bases and 0 bases, there was a span of 8 bases.

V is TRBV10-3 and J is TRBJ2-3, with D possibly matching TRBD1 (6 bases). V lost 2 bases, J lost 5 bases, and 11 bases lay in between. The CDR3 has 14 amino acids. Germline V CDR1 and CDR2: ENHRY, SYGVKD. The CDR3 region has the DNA TGTGCCATCAGTGAGCCGACAGGTCGAGATACGCAGTATTTT. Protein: CAISEPTGRDTQYF.

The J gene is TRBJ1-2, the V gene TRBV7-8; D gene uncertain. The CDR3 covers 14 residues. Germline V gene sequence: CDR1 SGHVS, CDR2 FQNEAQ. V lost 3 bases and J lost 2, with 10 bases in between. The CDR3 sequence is CASSFSGVNYGYTF. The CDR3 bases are TGTGCCAGCAGCTTCTCCGGGGTAAACTATGGCTACACCTTC.

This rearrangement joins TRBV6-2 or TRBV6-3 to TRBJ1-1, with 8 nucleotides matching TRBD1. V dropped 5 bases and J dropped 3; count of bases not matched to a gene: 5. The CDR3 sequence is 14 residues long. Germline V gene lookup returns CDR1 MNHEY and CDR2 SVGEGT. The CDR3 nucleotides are TGTGCCAGCAGTGGACAGGGCTGGGACACTGAAGCTTTCTTT. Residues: CASSGQGWDTEAFF.

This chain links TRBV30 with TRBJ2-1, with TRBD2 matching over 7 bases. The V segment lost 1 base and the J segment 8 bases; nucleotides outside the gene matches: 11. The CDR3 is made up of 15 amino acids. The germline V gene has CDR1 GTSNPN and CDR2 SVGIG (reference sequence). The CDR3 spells CAWSGTRQRGDEQFF. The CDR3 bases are TGTGCCTGGAGTGGGACTAGGCAGCGCGGCGATGAGCAGTTCTTC.

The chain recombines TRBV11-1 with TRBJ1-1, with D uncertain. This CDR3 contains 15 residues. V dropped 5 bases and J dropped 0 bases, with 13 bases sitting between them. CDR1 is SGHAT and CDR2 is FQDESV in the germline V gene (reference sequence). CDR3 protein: CASSLRNLLNTEAFF. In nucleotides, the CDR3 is TGTGCCAGCAGCCTACGCAATCTCCTGAACACTGAAGCTTTCTTT.

The CDR3 region is CASSRQGGRAIYGYTF. The CDR3 coding sequence is TGTGCCAGCAGTCGACAGGGAGGAAGGGCTATCTATGGCTACACCTTC. The V and J genes are TRBV27 and TRBJ1-2, with 7 bases aligning to TRBD1. Germline V gene data show CDR1 as MNHEY and CDR2 as SMNVEV (reference sequence). J was trimmed by 4 bases and V by 5 bases; bases with no gene match: 13. The CDR3 length is 16 residues.

The CDR3 DNA sequence: TGTGCCAGCAGTTCTGGGACAGCTAACACTGAAGCTTTCTTT. This translates into CASSSGTANTEAFF. The genes are TRBV6-6 and TRBJ1-1; TRBD1 matches 7 bases. CDR1 and CDR2 from the germline V gene are MNHNY and SVGAGI (reference sequence). The CDR3 runs to 14 residues. The trim removed 4 bases at V and 2 bases at J, leaving 4 bases unmatched.